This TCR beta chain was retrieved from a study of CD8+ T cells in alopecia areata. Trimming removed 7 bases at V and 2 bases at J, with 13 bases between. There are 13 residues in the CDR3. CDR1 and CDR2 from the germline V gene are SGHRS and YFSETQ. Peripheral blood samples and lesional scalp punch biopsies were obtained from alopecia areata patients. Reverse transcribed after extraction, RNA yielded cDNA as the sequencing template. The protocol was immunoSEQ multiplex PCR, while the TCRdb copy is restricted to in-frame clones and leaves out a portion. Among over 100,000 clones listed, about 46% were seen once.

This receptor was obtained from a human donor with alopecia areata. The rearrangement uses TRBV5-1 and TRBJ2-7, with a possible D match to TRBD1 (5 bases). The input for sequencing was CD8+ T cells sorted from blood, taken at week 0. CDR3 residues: CASSDTGTYEQYF. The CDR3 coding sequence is TGCGCCAGCTCAGACACAGGTACCTACGAGCAGTACTTC.